A single sample gave rise to the 6 T cell receptor beta chains below, sequenced in a study of glioma-infiltrating T cells after dendritic cell vaccination. Using immunoSEQ multiplex PCR, the repertoire was profiled, and TCRdb retains in-frame clones only, with some absent. The profile shows 45,000 to 55,000 clones, roughly 85% of them singletons. The source material was blood, sampled before dendritic cell vaccination. Source of these receptors: a human donor with glioblastoma.

The chain has TRBV5-4 and TRBJ1-5; the D gene is possibly TRBD1 (5 bases). Per germline, CDR1 SGHNT and CDR2 YYREEE (reference sequence). With 4 bases removed from V and 4 bases from J, the gap between germline ends came to 12 bases. The CDR3 is 14 amino acids. The CDR3 region is CASSAKGRNQPQHF. The CDR3 nucleotides read TGTGCCAGCAGCGCGAAGGGGCGTAATCAGCCCCAGCATTTT.

The chain is built from TRBV29-1 and TRBJ1-1; D not resolved. Per the germline V gene, CDR1 is SQVTM and CDR2 is ANQGSEA. Trimming pared 0 bases from V and 7 bases from J, leaving 9 bases between. CDR3 length: 12 residues. The CDR3 nucleotides read TGCAGCGTTGAAGAGGACTGGCTTGAAGCTTTCTTT. This sequence encodes CSVEEDWLEAFF.

The V call is TRBV7-2, the J call TRBJ2-1; 8 bases agree with TRBD2. The CDR3 is 16 residues long. V shed 3 bases and J 1 base; nucleotides not matched to a gene: 5. Germline assignment: CDR1 SGHTA and CDR2 FQGNSA. The CDR3 nucleotides read TGTGCCAGCAGCTTTTTCGCGGGAGGTTCCTACAATGAGCAGTTCTTC. Translating it yields CASSFFAGGSYNEQFF.

V and J are TRBV5-1 and TRBJ2-3; possibly TRBD2 for D (6 bases). V was trimmed by 3 bases and J by 3 bases, leaving 20 bases between them. Germline-derived CDR1 and CDR2 are SGHRS and YFSETQ. The CDR3 covers 17 residues. The CDR3 nucleotides read TGCGCCAGCAGCTCGCGGGGCCCCCAAAAGGGGACAGATACGCAGTATTTT. Its protein is CASSSRGPQKGTDTQYF. Full variable domain (outside the CDR3, taken from reference TRBV5-1 and TRBJ2-3): KAGVTQTPRYLIKTRGQQVTLSCSPISGHRSVSWYQQTPGQGLQFLFEYFSETQRNKGNFPGRFSGRQFSNSRSEMNVSTLELGDSALYLCASSSRGPQKGTDTQYFGPGTRLTVL.

The gene calls are TRBV29-1 and TRBJ2-2; TRBD1 aligns across 8 bases. This CDR3 spans 15 amino acids. V shed 6 bases, J shed 3 bases, and the junction held 9 bases outside the gene matches. Germline V gene lookup returns CDR1 SQVTM and CDR2 ANQGSEA. The CDR3 DNA follows: TGCAGCGTACAAGCCGTGACAGGGGACACCGGGGAGCTGTTTTTT. Its translation is CSVQAVTGDTGELFF.

The chain recombines TRBV5-1 with TRBJ2-3; unclear D gene. This CDR3 region has 13 residues. CDR1 is SGHRS and CDR2 is YFSETQ in the germline V gene. V lost 0 bases and J lost 2, with 4 bases in between. The CDR3 sequence: CASSLDNTDTQYF. The CDR3 DNA sequence: TGCGCCAGCAGCTTGGACAACACAGATACGCAGTATTTT.